The next 26 T cell receptor beta chains were all read from a single sample in a study of blood T cell repertoires in COVID-19. Profiling relied on immunoSEQ multiplex PCR, and the TCRdb table lists in-frame clones only, not all of them. This table holds 200,000 to 300,000 clones, more than 75% found once. What was sequenced was PBMCs or T cells enriched from blood (not recorded which). The receptor set was obtained from a woman between 18 and 29 years old who had recovered from COVID-19.

This rearrangement joins TRBV5-1 to TRBJ2-1; TRBD1 matches at 7 bases. In germline, CDR1 is SGHRS, CDR2 YFSETQ. This CDR3 has 19 residues. The ends lost 4 bases at V and 4 bases at J; junction bases unmatched: 20. The CDR3 region is CASSPTGQGVLPIYNEQFF. The CDR3 nucleotides read TGCGCCAGCAGCCCGACGGGGCAGGGGGTCTTACCTATTTACAATGAGCAGTTCTTC.

This chain joins TRBV2 and TRBJ1-1, with 7 nucleotides matching TRBD1. The V gene's germline CDR1 is SNHLY and CDR2 FYNNEI. With V trimmed by 4 bases and J by 3 bases, 11 bases remained unmatched. The CDR3 totals 16 residues. The CDR3: CASSAGTAGRHTEAFF. In DNA, the CDR3 is TGTGCCAGCAGTGCTGGGACAGCCGGCAGGCACACTGAAGCTTTCTTT.

The chain joins TRBV10-3 to TRBJ2-1; TRBD2 matches at 7 bases. With 5 bases clipped from V and 15 bases from J, the junction kept 19 bases outside the gene matches. There are 15 residues in the CDR3. Per germline, CDR1 ENHRY and CDR2 SYGVKD. CDR3 nucleotides: TGTGCCATCAGTAGACGCGGTTTCTCGGCGGGAGTCCCGTTCTTC. This sequence encodes CAISRRGFSAGVPFF.

The chain uses TRBV2 and TRBJ1-5, with 7 bases matching TRBD1. Looked up from germline, CDR1 is SNHLY and CDR2 is FYNNEI. The ends lost 7 bases at V and 5 bases at J; junction bases unmatched: 8. This CDR3 contains 14 residues. The CDR3 DNA reads TGTGCCAGCAAAAAGACAGGGACCGATCAGCCCCAGCATTTT. Amino acid sequence: CASKKTGTDQPQHF.

The V call is TRBV19, the J call TRBJ1-4; D possibly corresponds to TRBD1 (5 bases). Trimming removed 1 base from V and 0 bases from J, with 9 bases in between. CDR1 and CDR2 (germline): LNHDA, SQIVND (reference sequence). CDR3 length equals 16 residues. CDR3 in amino acids: CASSIGGGATNEKLFF. As DNA, the CDR3 is TGTGCCAGTAGTATAGGCGGGGGAGCAACTAATGAAAAACTGTTTTTT. The whole variable domain, filled in from reference TRBV19 and TRBJ1-4, reads DGGITQSPKYLFRKEGQNVTLSCEQNLNHDAMYWYRQDPGQGLRLIYYSQIVNDFQKGDIAEGYSVSREKKESFPLTVTSAQKNPTAFYLCASSIGGGATNEKLFFGSGTQLSVL.

The chain joins TRBV5-4 to TRBJ2-4, with 7 bases that match TRBD2. This CDR3 region has 16 residues. Germline-derived CDR1 and CDR2 are SGHNT and YYREEE (reference sequence). V lost 0 bases to trimming and J lost 1 base; unmatched junction nucleotides: 4. CDR3 in amino acids: CASSLDGGGAKNIQYF. Written as DNA, the CDR3 is TGTGCCAGCAGCTTGGATGGGGGAGGGGCCAAAAACATTCAGTACTTC. The whole variable domain, filled in from reference TRBV5-4 and TRBJ2-4, reads ETGVTQSPTHLIKTRGQQVTLRCSSQSGHNTVSWYQQALGQGPQFIFQYYREEENGRGNFPPRFSGLQFPNYSSELNVNALELDDSALYLCASSLDGGGAKNIQYFGAGTRLSVL.

The V call is TRBV19, the J call TRBJ1-3; 8 nucleotides match TRBD1. After removal of 3 bases from V and 4 bases from J, the junction contained 5 bases not matched to a gene. This CDR3 region has 15 residues. Germline values: CDR1 LNHDA, CDR2 SQIVND (reference sequence). CDR3 amino acids: CASSIGQGRGNTIYF. CDR3 DNA: TGTGCCAGTAGTATCGGACAGGGACGAGGAAACACCATATATTTT.

CDR3 in DNA: TGTGCCAGCAGCCAAGGTGGTTGGGGGACTAGCGGGTACTACGAGCAGTACTTC. Translated: CASSQGGWGTSGYYEQYF. The chain links TRBV3-1 (or the pseudogene TRBV3-2) to TRBJ2-7; 12 nucleotides line up with TRBD2. V gave up 1 base and J gave up 3 bases; unmatched junction bases: 10. The CDR3 spans 18 residues. CDR1 LGHDT and CDR2 YNNKEL come from the germline V gene (reference sequence).

V usage is TRBV11-2 and J usage is TRBJ2-7; TRBD2 is a possible D gene (6 bases). The CDR3 totals 15 residues. CDR1 and CDR2 (germline): SGHAT, FQNNGV. V lost 3 bases and J 6 bases, leaving 18 bases between the germline ends. The CDR3 loop reads CASSFRTSGRSEQYF. The CDR3 coding sequence is TGTGCCAGCAGCTTTAGAACGAGTGGGAGGAGCGAGCAGTACTTC.

Only one count was recorded for this clone. The chain has TRBV6-6 and TRBJ2-7; D might be TRBD1 (6 bases). V was trimmed by 5 bases and J by 1 base, leaving 9 bases between them. Germline CDR1 is MNHNY and CDR2 is SVGAGI (reference sequence). The CDR3 has 13 residues. The DNA for the CDR3 is TGTGCCAGCAGTCAAACAGGGTCCTACGAGCAGTACTTC. Its translation: CASSQTGSYEQYF.

The chain employs TRBV9 and TRBJ1-3, with 9 bases matching TRBD1. Germline CDR1 is SGDLS and CDR2 is YYNGEE. The CDR3 sequence is 16 residues long. V lost 3 bases and J lost 2; bases outside the gene matches: 6. CDR3 amino acids: CASSGHRTGAGNTIYF. In DNA form, the CDR3 reads TGTGCCAGCAGCGGACATCGGACAGGGGCTGGAAACACCATATATTTT.

The chain couples TRBV10-3 to TRBJ1-1; TRBD1 aligns across 7 bases. The CDR3 has 15 amino acids. The junction had 10 bases not matched to a gene; V was cut back by 3 bases and J by 6 bases. Germline CDR1 reads ENHRY; CDR2 reads SYGVKD. CDR3 sequence (DNA): TGTGCCATCAGTGAATTCAACAGGGGAGGTCCTGAAGCTTTCTTT. It codes for CAISEFNRGGPEAFF.

J is TRBJ2-7 and V is TRBV7-9; 7 positions agree with TRBD1. The germline CDR1 and CDR2 sequences are SEHNR and FQNEAQ (reference sequence). The CDR3 contains 14 residues. Trimming cost V 7 bases and J 2 bases; bases outside gene matches: 8. CDR3: CASTPEDRPYEQYF. The CDR3 DNA reads TGTGCCAGCACCCCGGAGGACAGGCCCTACGAGCAGTACTTC.

This chain links TRBV14 with TRBJ2-7, with D hard to call. The CDR3 consists of 11 residues. Trimming took off 3 bases at V and 7 bases at J, with 7 bases between the two ends. The V gene's germline CDR1 is SGHDN and CDR2 FVKESK. The CDR3 nucleotides read TGTGCCAGCAGCCATTCGGTGGAGCAGTACTTC. Amino acid sequence: CASSHSVEQYF.

DNA for the CDR3: TGTGCCAGCAGCTCCCGGGACAGGGGTTTGGGGGAAAAACTGTTTTTT. Amino acid sequence: CASSSRDRGLGEKLFF. The chain couples TRBV3-1 (or the pseudogene TRBV3-2) to TRBJ1-4, with 10 bases identical to TRBD1. V shed 5 bases, J shed 8 bases, and the junction held 11 bases outside the gene matches. Germline V gives CDR1 LGHDT, CDR2 YNNKEL (reference sequence). The CDR3 is made up of 16 amino acids.

Only one count was recorded for this clone. V is TRBV25-1 and J is TRBJ1-6; tentative D call: TRBD1 (5 bases). Germline V gene lookup returns CDR1 MGHDK and CDR2 SYGVNS. This CDR3 is 15 amino acids long. V was trimmed by 8 bases and J by 0 bases, leaving 11 bases between them. The CDR3 DNA reads as TGTGCCAGCTCCCCGGGGGGCTCCTATAATTCACCCCTCCACTTT. Its translation is CASSPGGSYNSPLHF.

The chain couples TRBV9 to TRBJ2-1, with 8 bases identical to TRBD1. Germline V lookup: CDR1 SGDLS, CDR2 YYNGEE. J lost 8 bases, V lost 7 bases, and 11 bases had no gene match. CDR3 size: 14 residues. The CDR3 DNA follows: TGTGCCAGCCGAAAGGACAGGGATTACGATGAGCAGTTCTTC. Encoded protein: CASRKDRDYDEQFF.

The chain carries TRBV2 and TRBJ2-1; no firm D call. Germline-derived CDR1 and CDR2 are SNHLY and FYNNEI. Trimming took 8 bases from V and 1 from J, leaving 12 bases between them. The CDR3 runs to 14 residues. CDR3 protein: CASAEEDSYNEQFF. As DNA, the CDR3 is TGTGCCAGCGCTGAGGAAGATTCCTACAATGAGCAGTTCTTC.

V usage is TRBV11-2 and J usage is TRBJ1-4; tentatively, D is TRBD1 (6 bases). The germline gives CDR1 SGHAT, CDR2 FQNNGV. The CDR3 loop spans 17 amino acids. V lost 5 bases and J 2 bases, leaving 18 bases between the germline ends. The chain's CDR3 is CASSPWGTIRTNEKLFF. As DNA, the CDR3 is TGTGCCAGCAGCCCCTGGGGGACAATTCGGACTAATGAAAAACTGTTTTTT.

The genes are TRBV11-3 and TRBJ2-5; TRBD1 aligns across 10 bases. V shed 5 bases and J 3 bases; nucleotides not matched to a gene: 9. Germline V gene sequence: CDR1 SGHNT, CDR2 YENEEA. This CDR3 spans 16 amino acids. The CDR3 region is CASSPLMTGGKETQYF. The CDR3 DNA reads TGTGCCAGCAGCCCGTTGATGACAGGGGGCAAAGAGACCCAGTACTTC.

This chain connects TRBV29-1 to TRBJ2-3; 10 nucleotides align to TRBD1. Per the germline V gene, CDR1 is SQVTM and CDR2 is ANQGSEA. The CDR3 has 15 amino acids. V lost 8 bases to trimming and J lost 2 bases; unmatched junction nucleotides: 10. The CDR3: CSSQGGQGSTDTQYF. The CDR3 bases are TGCAGCTCCCAAGGGGGACAGGGGTCCACAGATACGCAGTATTTT.

This clone was found once. This chain connects TRBV28 to TRBJ1-6, with D possibly being TRBD1 (6 bases). CDR1 MDHEN and CDR2 SYDVKM come from the germline V gene. Between the trimmed V and J ends, which lost 6 bases and 9 bases, there was a span of 21 bases. This CDR3 is 16 amino acids long. The CDR3, as DNA: TGTGCCAGCAGCTCAACTCAGGGGACGGGGGGTTCACCCCTCCACTTT. This codes for CASSSTQGTGGSPLHF.

This clone was observed once. The V call is TRBV4-2, the J call TRBJ1-4, with D possibly being TRBD1 (5 bases). Trimming left V 0 bases short and J 8 bases short, with 16 bases between. Germline assignment: CDR1 LGHNA and CDR2 YNFKEQ. CDR3 length: 16 amino acids. The CDR3 DNA reads TGTGCCAGCAGCCAAGATATGGGGCAGGGAGGGGAAAAACTGTTTTTT. Amino acids: CASSQDMGQGGEKLFF.

This rearrangement joins TRBV12-3 or TRBV12-4 to TRBJ2-1; D is unresolved. Trimming removed 3 bases from V and 7 bases from J, with 4 bases in between. The CDR3 is made up of 11 amino acids. CDR3 loop: CASSFSNEQFF. The CDR3 DNA reads TGTGCCAGCAGTTTTTCGAATGAGCAGTTCTTC.

V is TRBV7-9 and J is TRBJ1-2; 7 bases map to TRBD1. Germline V gives CDR1 SEHNR, CDR2 FQNEAQ (reference sequence). The CDR3 length is 13 residues. V was pared by 0 bases and J by 8 bases, with 3 bases of the junction left unmatched. In DNA, the CDR3 is TGTGCCAGCAGCTTAGCTCAGGGGGAAGGCTACACCTTC. Translated, it gives CASSLAQGEGYTF.

This clone appeared a few times. The chain recombines TRBV6-5 with TRBJ1-2, with TRBD1 as a possible D gene (6 bases). Germline loops: CDR1 MNHEY, CDR2 SVGAGI. The ends were cut back, 6 bases at V and 7 bases at J, with 15 bases in the middle. The CDR3 is 13 residues long. This CDR3 reads CASRVGRGGGYTF. CDR3 in DNA: TGTGCCAGCAGGGTCGGCAGGGGCGGTGGCTACACCTTC.